Described below is a single T cell receptor (beta chain) sequence and its context. Its antigen is not identified. The CDR3 extends over 16 amino acids. Germline loops: CDR1 MNHNS, CDR2 SASEGT. V lost 4 bases and J lost 2, with 18 bases in between. The sample originates from a study of a mutant IDH1 vaccine in newly diagnosed glioma. Study details: Week 35 was safety follow-up visit V12; week 47 was end-of-study visit V13.

Generated by immunoSEQ multiplex PCR, the TCRdb table keeps only in-frame clones and is missing some. The data contain 40,000 to 55,000 clones, around four fifths of them singletons. Indicated time point: week 35, safety follow-up. Vaccinated patients received 300 ug of mutant IDH1 20-mer peptide per dose, with topical imiquimod. Astrocytomas found in donors were new, WHO grade 3 or 4, IDH1-mutant and ATRX-lost. Here the sequenced sample was PBMCs, taken from a glioma patient whose treatment included an IDH1 peptide vaccine. This receptor was taken from a man aged 40-49 years with glioma. The chain uses TRBV6-1 and TRBJ2-7; possibly TRBD1 for D (5 bases). CDR3: CASSVSPSQGAYEQYF. The CDR3 nucleotides are TGTGCCAGCAGTGTGTCGCCTTCCCAGGGCGCCTACGAGCAGTACTTC.